This T cell receptor (beta chain) is drawn from a study of cytomegalovirus exposure and HLA in healthy donors. Study-level results: A few CMV-associated chains were confirmed in vitro to be specific for CMV antigens.

To note about this clone: Its target is unknown.

60 Vbeta and 13 Jbeta primers were used in PCR. The assay was immunoSEQ multiplex PCR, and TCRdb's table has in-frame clones only and misses some. The data contain about 170,000 clones, about four fifths of them singletons. Germline V gene lookup returns CDR1 MGHDK and CDR2 SYGVNS. CDR3 length equals 15 residues. V shed 4 bases and J shed 7 bases, with 16 bases lying between them. Sequenced input: PBMCs. The rearrangement uses TRBV25-1 and TRBJ2-2; D perhaps matches TRBD2 (6 bases). The source of this sequence is a woman aged 45 to 65 in good health and CMV-seropositive. The CDR3 loop reads CASSAQGGWVGELFF. The CDR3 coding sequence is TGTGCCAGCAGTGCCCAGGGAGGTTGGGTCGGGGAGCTGTTTTTT.